Each of the 19 T cell receptor beta chains below was sequenced from the same sample in a study of blood T cell repertoires in COVID-19. Profiling relied on immunoSEQ multiplex PCR, and the TCRdb table lists in-frame clones only, not all of them. The repertoire has 30,000 to 40,000 clones, nearly 80% of them found once; the top ten carry roughly 29%. Sequenced material: peripheral blood. The receptors originated from an elderly man with acute or convalescent COVID-19.

The chain joins TRBV6-2 or TRBV6-3 to TRBJ2-1; 9 nucleotides align to TRBD2. This CDR3 has 16 residues. V dropped 5 bases and J dropped 0; count of bases not matched to a gene: 5. Germline values: CDR1 MNHEY, CDR2 SVGEGT. DNA of the CDR3: TGTGCCAGCAGTAACCCGGGACTAGCCTCCTACAATGAGCAGTTCTTC. The encoded protein is CASSNPGLASYNEQFF.

Sample share makes this clone medium-sized. The chain is built from TRBV6-4 and TRBJ2-1, with 12 positions matching TRBD2. Germline V gene data show CDR1 as MRHNA and CDR2 as SNTAGT. The CDR3 is 15 amino acids. J gave up 6 bases and V 0 bases, and 0 bases lay outside the gene matches. This chain's CDR3 is CASSDSTSGSNEQFF. The CDR3 coding sequence is TGTGCCAGCAGTGACTCGACTAGCGGGAGCAATGAGCAGTTCTTC.

This chain links TRBV7-2 with TRBJ1-2, with D maybe TRBD1 (5 bases). Trimming pared 6 bases from V and 9 bases from J, leaving 26 bases between. CDR1 and CDR2 (germline): SGHTA, FQGNSA. This CDR3 is built from 16 residues. The CDR3 DNA sequence: TGTGCCAGCAGGCTACCCTGGGGCCAGGCCGATATGCGCTACACCTTC. It translates to CASRLPWGQADMRYTF.

V usage is TRBV27 and J usage is TRBJ1-1; TRBD1 matches at 11 bases. V gave up 2 bases and J gave up 7 bases; unmatched junction bases: 3. The CDR3 has 14 amino acids. Per the germline V gene, CDR1 is MNHEY and CDR2 is SMNVEV (reference sequence). The CDR3 spells CASSLRDRGVEAFF. The CDR3 DNA follows: TGTGCCAGCAGTTTACGGGACAGGGGGGTTGAAGCTTTCTTT.

The chain links TRBV3-1 (or the pseudogene TRBV3-2) to TRBJ2-1; 9 nucleotides agree with TRBD1. V shed 2 bases and J 10 bases; nucleotides not matched to a gene: 6. Germline CDR1 reads LGHDT; CDR2 reads YNNKEL (reference sequence). This CDR3 region has 14 residues. DNA of the CDR3: TGTGCCAGCAGCCAATGGGACAGGGTGTCAGAGCAGTTCTTC. Residues: CASSQWDRVSEQFF.

The V gene is TRBV3-1 (or the pseudogene TRBV3-2), the J gene TRBJ1-2; D not certain. There are 14 residues in the CDR3. Germline V gene lookup returns CDR1 LGHDT and CDR2 YNNKEL (reference sequence). V shed 1 base and J shed 4 bases, with 10 bases lying between them. The CDR3 here is CASSQVGGSYGYTF. Here the CDR3 DNA reads TGTGCCAGCAGCCAAGTCGGAGGGTCCTATGGCTACACCTTC.

This chain links TRBV5-1 with TRBJ1-2; D is undetermined. Trimming removed 3 bases from V and 0 bases from J, with 6 bases in between. CDR1 is SGHRS and CDR2 is YFSETQ in the germline V gene. CDR3 length: 13 residues. The CDR3 region is CASSSKSNYGYTF. CDR3 coding DNA: TGCGCCAGCAGCTCTAAGTCTAACTATGGCTACACCTTC.

This chain connects TRBV18 to TRBJ1-1; TRBD1 matches 11 bases. Losses at the gene ends were 3 bases for V and 2 bases for J; bases not matched to a gene: 8. This CDR3 is built from 17 residues. Germline V lookup: CDR1 KGHSH, CDR2 LQKENI. The CDR3 region has the DNA TGTGCCAGCTCACCCGAAGGACAGGGGGCTCTAAACACTGAAGCTTTCTTT. Its protein is CASSPEGQGALNTEAFF.

V gene TRBV10-3 combines with J gene TRBJ2-1, with D possibly TRBD2 on 5 matching bases. CDR1 is ENHRY, CDR2 SYGVKD, per germline. CDR3 size: 14 residues. V was clipped by 6 bases and J by 5 bases, with 14 bases between them. This CDR3 reads CAISQNRGNNEQFF. The CDR3 coding sequence is TGTGCCATCAGCCAAAATCGGGGTAACAATGAGCAGTTCTTC.

This chain links TRBV2 with TRBJ2-7, with a tentative D call TRBD2 (6 bases). CDR3 length: 14 amino acids. V lost 3 bases and J 3 bases, leaving 12 bases between the germline ends. Germline CDR1 and CDR2: SNHLY and FYNNEI. CDR3 sequence (DNA): TGTGCCAGCAGTGAGAGCGGGCGGAACTACGAGCAGTACTTC. Its protein product is CASSESGRNYEQYF.

V is TRBV27 and J is TRBJ2-7; TRBD1 matches 7 bases. Germline V lookup: CDR1 MNHEY, CDR2 SMNVEV (reference sequence). This CDR3 region has 15 residues. V gave up 6 bases and J gave up 2 bases; unmatched junction bases: 10. In DNA, the CDR3 is TGTGCCAGCAGACCGACAGGGAGTCTCGCCTACGAGCAGTACTTC. This translates into CASRPTGSLAYEQYF.

The V call is TRBV10-3, the J call TRBJ1-4, with 8 positions matching TRBD1. The germline V gene has CDR1 ENHRY and CDR2 SYGVKD. This CDR3 spans 14 amino acids. With V trimmed by 4 bases and J by 8 bases, 6 bases remained unmatched. The CDR3 loop reads CAISAGTGIEKLFF. The CDR3 DNA is TGTGCCATCAGTGCCGGGACAGGCATAGAAAAACTGTTTTTT.

The chain employs TRBV5-1 and TRBJ1-1; 12 bases are shared with TRBD1. Germline V gene data show CDR1 as SGHRS and CDR2 as YFSETQ. V was pared by 2 bases and J by 1 base, with 3 bases of the junction left unmatched. The CDR3 sequence is 16 residues long. The CDR3 sequence: CASSLPGQGANTEAFF. Here the CDR3 DNA reads TGCGCCAGCAGCTTACCGGGACAGGGGGCGAACACTGAAGCTTTCTTT.

V usage is TRBV3-1 (or the pseudogene TRBV3-2) and J usage is TRBJ2-7; perhaps TRBD2 as D (5 bases). The CDR3 extends over 13 amino acids. Deletions cut 1 base from V and 6 bases from J, with 10 bases between. Germline V CDR1 and CDR2: LGHDT, YNNKEL (reference sequence). The CDR3 loop reads CASSQVGRGEQYF. CDR3 bases: TGTGCCAGCAGCCAAGTTGGACGGGGCGAGCAGTACTTC.

This clone occurred a few times. This chain links TRBV7-2 with TRBJ1-2, with D tentatively TRBD1 (5 bases). Deletions cut 4 bases from V and 6 bases from J, with 18 bases between. Germline V gene sequence: CDR1 SGHTA, CDR2 FQGNSA. The CDR3 spans 15 residues. The CDR3 region has the DNA TGTGCCAGCAGCTCCGACGGGGGGTTTTTGCATGGCTACACCTTC. The encoded protein is CASSSDGGFLHGYTF. Based on the CDR3 plus reference TRBV7-2 and TRBJ1-2, the full variable domain is GAGVSQSPSNKVTEKGKDVELRCDPISGHTALYWYRQSLGQGLEFLIYFQGNSAPDKSGLPSDRFSAERTGGSVSTLTIQRTQQEDSAVYLCASSSDGGFLHGYTFGSGTRLTVV.

The chain joins TRBV27 to TRBJ2-3; tentative D call: TRBD2 (5 bases). V was shortened by 3 bases and J by 0 bases, with 13 bases between the two germline ends. The CDR3 sequence is 16 residues long. The V gene's germline CDR1 is MNHEY and CDR2 SMNVEV (reference sequence). The CDR3 loop is CASSFRVWTSTDTQYF. Here the CDR3 DNA reads TGTGCCAGCAGTTTTCGGGTCTGGACTAGCACAGATACGCAGTATTTT.

V gene TRBV10-1 combines with J gene TRBJ1-3, with no clear D. The germline CDR1 and CDR2 sequences are WNHNN and SYGVQD (reference sequence). Deletions cut 8 bases from V and 0 bases from J, with 14 bases between. CDR3 size: 15 residues. CDR3 in amino acids: CASPGPGLSGNTIYF. The CDR3 bases are TGCGCCAGCCCAGGTCCAGGCCTCTCTGGAAACACCATATATTTT.

The J gene is TRBJ2-1, the V gene TRBV2, with D uncertain. Trimming removed 6 bases from V and 7 bases from J, with 10 bases in between. The CDR3 has 12 residues. In germline, CDR1 is SNHLY, CDR2 FYNNEI. The CDR3 here is CASSAALNEQFF. As DNA, the CDR3 is TGTGCCAGCAGCGCGGCCCTGAATGAGCAGTTCTTC.

This chain uses TRBV18 with TRBJ1-5, with 7 bases that match TRBD1. V trimming: 6 bases; J trimming: 3 bases; junction bases outside the gene matches: 8. Germline CDR1 KGHSH, CDR2 LQKENI. This CDR3 has 15 residues. CDR3: CASSRAGGFNQPQHF. The DNA for the CDR3 is TGTGCCAGCTCCCGAGCAGGGGGATTCAATCAGCCCCAGCATTTT. The full variable domain, completed using reference TRBV18 and TRBJ1-5, is NAGVMQNPRHLVRRRGQEARLRCSPMKGHSHVYWYRQLPEEGLKFMVYLQKENIIDESGMPKERFSAEFPKEGPSILRIQQVVRGDSAAYFCASSRAGGFNQPQHFGDGTRLSIL.